This is a list of T cell receptor beta chains from one sample in a study of somatic mutations in cytotoxic T cells in rheumatoid arthritis. Produced via immunoSEQ multiplex PCR; TCRdb's table is partial and in-frame only. The data contain 150 to 200 clones, around 91% of them singletons. The material sequenced was CD4+ T cells sorted from synovial fluid. These TCRs come from a woman aged 18-29 years with rheumatoid arthritis. Each CDR3 is given with its conserved first and last residue. A D gene is named only where the DNA matches it firmly. Only some rows state a clone size, as once, few, many or a class for expanded clones.

D: .
size: .
V: TRBV11-2
J: TRBJ1-2
DNA: TGTGCCATCGCAGGGAAGGGAGGATATGGCTACACCTTC
CDR3: CAIAGKGGYGYTF

D: TRBD1
size: once
V: TRBV27
J: TRBJ2-3
DNA: TGTGCGAGCAGGGGGAGAGGAGATACGCAGTATTTT
CDR3: CASRGRGDTQYF

D: .
size: .
V: TRBV5-1
J: TRBJ2-5
DNA: TGCGCCAGCAGCGGGGGGGGCGCGGGGGAGCAGTACTTC
CDR3: CASSGGGAGEQYF

D: .
size: few
V: TRBV5-1
J: TRBJ2-7
DNA: TGCGCCAGCAGCGGGGGGGGCGCGGGGGAGCAGTACTTC
CDR3: CASSGGGAGEQYF

D: .
size: .
V: TRBV5-1
J: TRBJ2-7
DNA: TGCGCCAGCAGCTTGCTACTGGACATCCTCAACGAGCAGTACTTC
CDR3: CASSLLLDILNEQYF

D: .
size: .
V: TRBV19
J: TRBJ1-1
DNA: TGTGCCAGTATCACCACAGCGGACACTGAAGCTTTCTTT
CDR3: CASITTADTEAFF

D: .
size: .
V: TRBV6-5
J: TRBJ2-3
DNA: TGTGCCAGCAGTTTCAACACAGATACGCAGTATTTT
CDR3: CASSFNTDTQYF

D: TRBD1
size: .
V: TRBV6-6
J: TRBJ2-2
DNA: TGTGCCAGCAGTTCCAAGGACAGGGGTGGGGAGCTGTTTTTT
CDR3: CASSSKDRGGELFF

D: TRBD1
size: .
V: TRBV6-5
J: TRBJ1-1
DNA: TGTGCCAGCAGTTACGGGACAGGGTCCAGCACTGAAGCTTTCTTT
CDR3: CASSYGTGSSTEAFF

D: .
size: .
V: TRBV6-6
J: TRBJ1-3
DNA: TGTGCCAGCAGCCGCGAGGGAGACTCTGGAAACACCATATATTTT
CDR3: CASSREGDSGNTIYF

D: .
size: .
V: TRBV5-4
J: TRBJ1-2
DNA: TGTGCCAGCCTCCTGTCCATACCAGGAAAGACCTATGGCTACACCTTC
CDR3: CASLLSIPGKTYGYTF

D: .
size: once
V: TRBV10-3
J: TRBJ2-3
DNA: TGTGCCATCAGTGATCCGAGAGAAGCAGATACGCAGTATTTT
CDR3: CAISDPREADTQYF

D: .
size: .
V: TRBV6-6
J: TRBJ1-4
DNA: TGTGCCAGCAGTTACTCACACGACAGTAATGAAAAACTGTTTTTT
CDR3: CASSYSHDSNEKLFF

D: .
size: once
V: TRBV9
J: TRBJ1-1
DNA: TGTGCCAGCAGCTTTAGTCCAGGGACTGAAGCTTTCTTT
CDR3: CASSFSPGTEAFF

D: .
size: once
V: TRBV10-3
J: TRBJ2-2
DNA: TGTGCCATCAGTGAACCGCAGGGGAGGGTGACCGGGGAGCTGTTTTTT
CDR3: CAISEPQGRVTGELFF

D: .
size: .
V: TRBV1
J: TRBJ2-6
DNA: TGCACCAGCAGGTTACGTCGTTTGTGCACAAGTCGGGCCAACGTCCTGACTTTC
CDR3: CTSRLRRLCTSRANVLTF

D: .
size: .
V: TRBV19
J: TRBJ2-7
DNA: TGTGCCAGTAGTTTGGCCACGGGACTCGAGCAGTACTTC
CDR3: CASSLATGLEQYF

D: .
size: .
V: TRBV6-1
J: TRBJ2-1
DNA: TGTGCCAGCAGTGAGTCCGCTAGCTACACCTACAATGAGCAGTTCTTC
CDR3: CASSESASYTYNEQFF

D: TRBD2
size: .
V: TRBV10-3
J: TRBJ2-5
DNA: TGTGCCATCAGTGAGCCCGGACTAGCGGGAGGGGAGACCCAGTACTTC
CDR3: CAISEPGLAGGETQYF

D: TRBD1
size: once
V: TRBV9
J: TRBJ2-7
DNA: TGTGCCAGCAGCCCGGGACAGGGTACGGACGAGCAGTACTTC
CDR3: CASSPGQGTDEQYF

D: .
size: .
V: TRBV5-4
J: TRBJ1-1
DNA: TGTGCCAGCAGCTTGGCGGGAAGGTCCACTGAAGCTTTCTTT
CDR3: CASSLAGRSTEAFF

D: TRBD1
size: .
V: TRBV6-1
J: TRBJ2-5
DNA: TGTGCCAGTGAGACAGGGTTCCAAGAGACCCAGTACTTC
CDR3: CASETGFQETQYF

D: .
size: .
V: TRBV7-9
J: TRBJ2-1
DNA: TGTGCCAGCAGTTTCGGGTACAATGAGCAGTTCTTC
CDR3: CASSFGYNEQFF

D: TRBD2
size: .
V: TRBV6-6
J: TRBJ2-7
DNA: TGTGCCAGCAGTAACCCCCGGGCGGGAGGGCTGTACGAGCAGTACTTC
CDR3: CASSNPRAGGLYEQYF

D: TRBD1
size: once
V: TRBV19
J: TRBJ2-2
DNA: TGTGCCAGTAGTATGCATACAGGGGCGAACACCGGGGAGCTGTTTTTT
CDR3: CASSMHTGANTGELFF

D: TRBD2
size: .
V: TRBV19
J: TRBJ2-3
DNA: TGTGCCAGTAGTCCTCTGGGACTAGAGAGACACACGCAGTATTTT
CDR3: CASSPLGLERHTQYF

D: .
size: .
V: TRBV7-9
J: TRBJ1-1
DNA: TGTGCCAGCAGCTTAGTCGGAAGAGGCGAACTTGAAGCTTTCTTT
CDR3: CASSLVGRGELEAFF

D: TRBD2
size: .
V: TRBV6-5
J: TRBJ2-3
DNA: TGTGCCAGCAGTTATCTCTCTAGCGGGAGTTCAGATACGCAGTATTTT
CDR3: CASSYLSSGSSDTQYF

D: TRBD1
size: .
V: TRBV6-6
J: TRBJ1-6
DNA: TGTGCCAGCAGGAGTCATACAGGGGGCGATCGGTCACCCCTCCACTTT
CDR3: CASRSHTGGDRSPLHF

D: TRBD1
size: few
V: TRBV14
J: TRBJ2-1
DNA: TGTGCCAGCAGCCATCTGGGACAGGGATACGATGAGCAGTTCTTC
CDR3: CASSHLGQGYDEQFF

D: .
size: .
V: TRBV6-5
J: TRBJ1-2
DNA: TGTGCCAGCAGTTCCAACAGCCGAACTAACTATGGCTACACCTTC
CDR3: CASSSNSRTNYGYTF

D: .
size: .
V: TRBV7-2
J: TRBJ2-3
DNA: TGTGCCAGCAGCTTACCTTTGGTTTTCGGAGCTGGCACAGATACGCAGTATTTT
CDR3: CASSLPLVFGAGTDTQYF

D: TRBD1
size: .
V: TRBV10-3
J: TRBJ1-3
DNA: TGTGCCATCAGTCCACAGGGGGGATACTCTGGAAACACCATATATTTT
CDR3: CAISPQGGYSGNTIYF

D: .
size: .
V: TRBV6-5
J: TRBJ2-7
DNA: TGTGCCAGCAGTTACTACCCTGAGGACGAGCAGTACTTC
CDR3: CASSYYPEDEQYF

D: TRBD1
size: .
V: TRBV9
J: TRBJ1-6
DNA: TGTGCCAGCAGCCCTCAGGGACAGCCTCTCAATTCACCCCTCCACTTT
CDR3: CASSPQGQPLNSPLHF

D: TRBD1
size: .
V: TRBV30
J: TRBJ1-5
DNA: TGTGCCTGGGGACAGGGCTCCAGCAATCAGCCCCAGCATTTT
CDR3: CAWGQGSSNQPQHF

D: TRBD1
size: .
V: TRBV7-2
J: TRBJ1-2
DNA: TGTGCCAGCAGCCGCCTTACGGGACAGGGGTATGGCTACACCTTC
CDR3: CASSRLTGQGYGYTF

D: TRBD1
size: .
V: TRBV25-1
J: TRBJ1-1
DNA: TGTGCCAGCACCCCGGGACAGCTGAACACTGAAGCTTTCTTT
CDR3: CASTPGQLNTEAFF

D: TRBD1
size: .
V: TRBV5-4
J: TRBJ1-6
DNA: TGTGCCAGCAGCGAGACAGGGGGTTCACCCCTCCACTTT
CDR3: CASSETGGSPLHF

D: .
size: .
V: TRBV30
J: TRBJ2-4
DNA: TGTGCCTGGAGTGTTTCAGGAGCCAAAAACATTCAGTACTTC
CDR3: CAWSVSGAKNIQYF

D: .
size: .
V: TRBV19
J: TRBJ2-3
DNA: TGTGCCAGTAATAGGGGAATGACAGATACGCAGTATTTT
CDR3: CASNRGMTDTQYF

D: TRBD1
size: .
V: TRBV14
J: TRBJ2-5
DNA: TGTGCCAGCAGCCAACCACTGACAGGGTACGGTAGAGAGACCCAGTACTTC
CDR3: CASSQPLTGYGRETQYF

D: .
size: few
V: TRBV29-1
J: TRBJ1-1
DNA: TGCAGCCTGAGGCGGGGGACGAACACTGAAGCTTTCTTT
CDR3: CSLRRGTNTEAFF

D: .
size: .
V: TRBV6-9
J: TRBJ2-6
DNA: TGTGCCAGCAGTTACGGTGGACAAAGTCGGGCCAACGTCCTGACTTTC
CDR3: CASSYGGQSRANVLTF

D: TRBD1
size: .
V: TRBV6-1
J: TRBJ1-4
DNA: TGTGCCAGCAGTGTACAGGGGTATGAAAAACTGTTTTTT
CDR3: CASSVQGYEKLFF

D: TRBD1
size: .
V: TRBV5-6
J: TRBJ2-1
DNA: TGTGCCAGCAGCTTGTTTGACAGGGACTACAATGAGCAGTTCTTC
CDR3: CASSLFDRDYNEQFF

D: TRBD2
size: .
V: TRBV7-6
J: TRBJ2-3
DNA: TGTGCCAGCAGCTTAGATGGGACTAGCGGGACAAGCACAGATACGCAGTATTTT
CDR3: CASSLDGTSGTSTDTQYF

D: TRBD1
size: once
V: TRBV28
J: TRBJ2-7
DNA: TGTGCCAGCAGTCCTATAGACAGGGACTCCTACGAGCAGTACTTC
CDR3: CASSPIDRDSYEQYF

D: .
size: few
V: TRBV5-1
J: TRBJ1-4
DNA: TGCGCCAGCAGCTGGGACACAGTAAGGGAAAAACTGTTTTTT
CDR3: CASSWDTVREKLFF